This TCR beta chain was captured by sequencing in a study of OX40 agonist ivuxolimab in advanced cancers. Study overall: Partial responses were seen in three patients, one with hepatocellular carcinoma and two with cutaneous melanoma. Notes on the study in general: Researchers did not establish what antigens the expanded peripheral T cells target. In a subset of nonresponders, normalized T-cell clonal expansion was also low.

The CDR3 length is 16 residues. Germline loops: CDR1 SGHAT, CDR2 FQNNGV. Germline trimming cut 5 bases from V and 8 bases from J; bases unmatched to any gene: 14. Sequencing used immunoSEQ multiplex PCR; TCRdb keeps in-frame clones, though not all of them. The data show about 48,000 clones, roughly three quarters seen once. On this clone itself: Its antigen is currently unknown.

The clonotype originates from an adult with an advanced solid tumor such as melanoma, head and neck, liver or kidney cancer. The chain couples TRBV11-2 to TRBJ2-1; 8 bases agree with TRBD2. The input for sequencing was CD4+ or CD8+ T cells sorted from blood, taken in a trial of the OX40 agonist ivuxolimab. The CDR3 DNA sequence: TGTGCCAGCAGCCCCCGCACTAGCGGACAGCGCGATGAGCAGTTCTTC. Translating gives CASSPRTSGQRDEQFF.